This entry features one T cell receptor beta chain sequence. This receptor's antigen is unknown. Within one base of it there is no much larger clone, and no base qualities were kept. Library generation was performed with multiplex PCR. The sequencing machine was an Illumina HiSeq 4000. iRepertoire HTBI primers and Arm-PCR amplification of CDR3 regions were used to construct TCR beta libraries. Before sequencing, the PCR products went through gel purification. In the paper's pipeline: Across samples, about 63 TRBV and 13 to 15 TRBJ segments were identified and used for gene usage analysis of CDR3 amino acid clonotypes. COPE and FqMerger were used to merge filtered high-quality paired reads into contigs. BLAST was used to align contigs to the IMGT TRBV, TRBD and TRBJ reference genes, and CDR3 was defined following IMGT. Any clonotype with a frequency above 0.1% was classified as a highly expanded clone. Repertoire diversity was measured by Shannon entropy, and V-J evenness by the Gini coefficient. A clonotype was considered public if more than one individual shared it. TCRdb itself trimmed the public reads at Q25 with fastp, ran MiXCR and retained productive beta chains. Duplicate CDR3 protein sequences are folded into a single record with the most common DNA and genes. The V and J calls and clone size come from TCRdb's table, not from the authors' own analysis. The sample data list about 520,000 distinct CDR3 sequences, and 12% of these were observed just once. More than 8% of the sample rests with the top ten.

The data originate from a study of regulatory T cells in long-lasting Graves disease (dated by TCRdb to the early 2020s). In the study overall: Newly diagnosed Graves' disease patients had taken antithyroid drugs for less than 3 months. Persistent Graves' disease patients were compared with newly diagnosed Graves' disease patients by peripheral blood TCR sequencing and RNA sequencing. The study took place in China and was registered as a clinical trial. TCR sequencing covered some 13 persistent and roughly 20 newly diagnosed Graves' disease patients, about 35 samples in total.

Paper-wide results and their limitations: The study examined only peripheral blood because the primary lesion, thyroid tissue, could not be accessed. Compared with newly diagnosed patients, patients with persistent Graves' disease had lower TCR Shannon entropy and fewer highly expanded clones, which suggests clonal expansion. Preferential use of TRBV28, TRBJ1-2 and TRBJ2-5 was observed in persistent disease, whereas TRBV20-1 and TRBJ2-1 were favored in newly diagnosed disease. The authors noted that the small sample size was a limitation that may lower accuracy. Sequencing and analysis were limited to the TCR beta chain. Persistent patients shared more public clonotypes among themselves (approximately 2,500) than newly diagnosed patients did (about 970).

The sample's time point label is to be understood as: newly diagnosed GD, antithyroid drugs for less than 3 months. RNA was extracted from PBMCs in TRIzol for both TCR sequencing and RNA sequencing. Graves' disease was diagnosed according to American Thyroid Association guidelines. Patients were recruited from an endocrinology department in Xi'an, China. From each patient, approximately 10 milliliters of peripheral blood was collected into an EDTA anticoagulant tube. Ficoll Paque Plus density gradient separation was used to isolate PBMCs, and no further T cell sorting was performed. An Agilent 2100 Bioanalyzer and agarose gel were used to check RNA quality, and a NanoDrop 2000 was used to measure RNA concentration. CDR1 SEHNR and CDR2 FQNEAQ are derived from the germline V gene (reference sequence). V has 5 bases trimmed and J has 3 bases trimmed; junction bases matching no gene number 5. The CDR3 contains 15 residues, cysteine and phenylalanine counted. Just the 45-base CDR3 DNA is kept, in frame starting at base 1.

These same records also appear under a second study, on T cells in Graves' hyperthyroidism and ophthalmopathy. As that second paper reports: Graves' hyperthyroidism was defined as stable when no progression to ophthalmopathy occurred over 18 months of follow-up. Hyperthyroidism patients were newly diagnosed, had a disease duration of under 2 months, and were aged 18 to 65 years. The study excluded patients with uncontrolled infections, other autoimmune diseases, pregnancy or lactation. Diagnoses relied on clinical symptoms, serum thyroxine and TRAb, thyroid ultrasound and orbital computed tomography. The first round of RT-PCR for the TCR CDR3 was performed with the HTBI primer set and the Qiagen OneStep RT-PCR kit. Most expanded thyroid clonotypes (frequency above 0.001) were also detected in blood, suggesting blood repertoires may reflect thyroid immune responses. In cross-validation, a model built on a 13 V-J signature told ophthalmopathy apart from stable hyperthyroidism with roughly 87% sensitivity and around 84% specificity, and in testing the same model reached 80%/75%. In validation, progression to ophthalmopathy was predicted by the model with about 70% sensitivity and under 85% specificity, a median of roughly six months before onset. To identify TCR V-J signatures that set the groups apart, the researchers used a discovery cohort of 100 patients, made up of 43 with Graves' ophthalmopathy and 57 with stable Graves' hyperthyroidism. An independent validation cohort of around 19 hyperthyroidism patients and over 15 patients who later progressed to ophthalmopathy tested prospective prediction of ophthalmopathy. For training and testing, the roughly 97 patients in the discovery cohort were randomly divided in a 7:3 ratio. Thyroid tissue and blood T-cell repertoires from several Graves' hyperthyroidism patients were also compared in the study. Following sampling, methimazole starting at 30 mg daily was given to hyperthyroidism patients, and high-dose intravenous methylprednisolone was given to ophthalmopathy patients. Libraries were constructed in a second round of multiplex PCR, after which size selection and purification were performed. Paired-end sequencing of the libraries was performed with 100 bp reads on an Illumina HiSeq2000. SOAPnuke was used to process the raw data, throwing out any read that contained adapters or uncalled bases, had a mean Phred below 15, or lacked an exact constant-primer or identifier match. COPE v1.2.5 was used to merge high-quality paired reads, and clonotypes were defined as unique nucleotide sequences. MiTCR v1.1 was used to align clonotypes to the IMGT TRBV, TRBD and TRBJ reference segments. The analysis was restricted to V-J combinations with a frequency above 0.0001, which together covered about 99% of the repertoires. A TCS score was defined as the ratio between F50 (clonal expansion) and ExV (chaos), using BLOSUM62-based TCRdist between CDR3 peptides within each V-J. Welch's t-statistics and random forest reduced around 520 V-J features to fewer than 15, which were used in a naive Bayes classifier (R e1071). Sample size was not statistically predetermined, and blinding of investigators to group allocation was not performed. The paper reports TCR Vbeta CDR3 sequencing of 130 to 150 peripheral blood samples: 43 ophthalmopathy, about 75 hyperthyroidism and about 17 progressor patients.

The chain joins TRBV7-9 to TRBJ2-7, with 12 bases in between that match TRBD2. Sequencing was performed on peripheral blood mononuclear cells (PBMCs), taken at new diagnosis, from a patient treated with antithyroid drugs. This clonotype was sampled from a woman in her 30s with Graves disease. Donor details come from another sample of the same person, matched by shared clones. CDR3 loop: CASSPTSGRLYEQYF. The DNA reads as follows: TGTGCCAGCAGCCCGACTAGCGGGAGACTCTACGAGCAGTACTTC. With the rest looked up from the reference TRBV7-9 and TRBJ2-7 genes rather than sequenced, the full variable domain is DTGVSQNPRHKITKRGQNVTFRCDPISEHNRLYWYRQTLGQGPEFLTYFQNEAQLEKSRLLSDRFSAERPKGSFSTLEIQRTEQGDSAMYLCASSPTSGRLYEQYFGPGTRLTVT.